This T cell receptor beta chain was documented in a study of cytomegalovirus exposure and HLA in healthy donors. Study-level background: In an earlier analysis, 95 million to 140 million unique TCR beta sequences were found from approximately 170 million T cells.

60 Vbeta and 13 Jbeta primers were used in PCR. The protocol was immunoSEQ multiplex PCR, while the TCRdb copy is restricted to in-frame clones and leaves out a portion. The sample contains some 130,000 clones, 65% to 85% of which appear only once. This CDR3 is built from 17 residues. V dropped 7 bases and J dropped 5; count of bases not matched to a gene: 19. The germline CDR1 and CDR2 sequences are LNHDA and SQIVND (reference sequence). Regarding the study as a whole: TCR beta chain V- and J-gene trimming was linked, in a later analysis, to a missense variant in DCLRE1C. The HLA-A and HLA-B alleles of most subjects were reportedly predicted accurately from TCR beta sequences.

Details on this clone: As yet, its antigen is unknown.

This clonotype was sampled from a man younger than 40 in good health and CMV-seronegative. The specimen sequenced was PBMCs. The J gene is TRBJ1-2, the V gene TRBV19; 7 nucleotides line up with TRBD1. The CDR3 loop is CASTRTGDSRSSYGYTF. CDR3 DNA: TGTGCCAGTACTCGGACAGGTGACTCTCGCTCGTCGTATGGCTACACCTTC. Filled out from reference TRBV19 and TRBJ1-2, the complete variable domain reads DGGITQSPKYLFRKEGQNVTLSCEQNLNHDAMYWYRQDPGQGLRLIYYSQIVNDFQKGDIAEGYSVSREKKESFPLTVTSAQKNPTAFYLCASTRTGDSRSSYGYTFGSGTRLTVV.